This TCR beta chain originates from a study of cytomegalovirus exposure and HLA in healthy donors. The germline V gene has CDR1 MNHNY and CDR2 SVGAGI (reference sequence). The V end was cut by 3 bases, the J end by 0 bases, with 5 bases between. The CDR3 runs 13 residues. Researchers ran the PCR with 60 Vbeta and 13 Jbeta primers. The assay was immunoSEQ multiplex PCR, and TCRdb's table has in-frame clones only and misses some. In the table there are 140,000 to 150,000 clones, 70% to 85% of which are singletons. The chain employs TRBV6-6 and TRBJ1-1; D is unclear. This clonotype originated in a man aged 35-49 years in good health and CMV-seronegative. The sequenced material came from PBMCs. The CDR3 bases are TGTGCCAGCAGTTATAATGTGAACACTGAAGCTTTCTTT. The encoded protein is CASSYNVNTEAFF.